A single sample is the source of the 20 T cell receptor beta chains below, sequenced in a study of blood T cell repertoires in COVID-19. Data came from immunoSEQ multiplex PCR; TCRdb stores just in-frame clones and leaves some out. Of about 200,000 clones in the sample, 78% were seen once. The sample comprised peripheral blood. The receptors here all came from a woman at least 80 years old with active or convalescent COVID-19.

This clone was recorded a few times. This sequence joins TRBV7-2 and TRBJ1-1; 9 nucleotides align to TRBD1. The CDR3 loop spans 14 amino acids. The V gene end was trimmed by 5 bases and the J gene end by 5 bases; junction bases not matched to a gene: 6. CDR1 SGHTA and CDR2 FQGNSA come from the germline V gene. The CDR3 coding sequence is TGTGCCAGCAGCCCACAGGGGGCGGCGACTGAAGCTTTCTTT. Its protein is CASSPQGAATEAFF.

This chain connects TRBV28 to TRBJ1-2, with 7 bases matching TRBD1. Germline CDR1 is MDHEN and CDR2 is SYDVKM. The CDR3 is 13 amino acids. Unmatched junction bases numbered 6, after V lost 3 bases and J lost 8 bases. The DNA of the CDR3 is TGTGCCAGCAGTTTGACAGGGTCGGTCGGCTACACCTTC. Protein product: CASSLTGSVGYTF.

J is TRBJ2-3 and V is TRBV7-6; the D is unclear. V was pared by 5 bases and J by 3 bases, with 9 bases between. CDR3 size: 13 residues. CDR1 and CDR2 from the germline V gene are SGHVS and FNYEAQ. The CDR3 loop is CASSLGRTDTQYF. CDR3 nucleotide sequence: TGTGCCAGCAGCCTAGGCCGGACAGATACGCAGTATTTT.

This clone was seen once. The same CDR3 arises from other DNA sequences in this sample as well. The chain recombines TRBV7-8 with TRBJ1-2; D perhaps matches TRBD1 (5 bases). Germline CDR1 SGHVS, CDR2 FQNEAQ. With 1 base removed from V and 4 bases from J, the gap between germline ends came to 7 bases. The CDR3 sequence is 13 residues long. The CDR3 region is CASSLGQSYGYTF. The CDR3 bases are TGTGCCAGCAGCTTAGGACAGAGCTATGGCTACACCTTC.

The gene calls are TRBV15 and TRBJ2-7; D is unresolved. The germline V and J ends were trimmed by 0 bases and 5 bases, with 11 bases remaining between them. CDR1 is LNHNV, CDR2 YYDKDF, per germline (reference sequence). The CDR3 length is 14 residues. The CDR3 nucleotides are TGTGCCACCAGCAGAGATCTCGGTCACCACGAGCAGTACTTC. Translated: CATSRDLGHHEQYF.

The chain is built from TRBV6-5 and TRBJ2-7; D unresolved. Germline V CDR1 and CDR2: MNHEY, SVGAGI. The CDR3 consists of 15 residues. Between the trimmed V and J ends, which lost 0 bases and 2 bases, there was a span of 11 bases. DNA of the CDR3: TGTGCCAGCAGTTACTCGAACAGTCCTCCCTACGAGCAGTACTTC. Encoded protein: CASSYSNSPPYEQYF.

In DNA, the CDR3 is TGTGCCAGCAGCTTACTAAAAGGACGACGGGGGGTCGCAGGTACGCAGTATTTT. It codes for CASSLLKGRRGVAGTQYF. V usage is TRBV11-2 and J usage is TRBJ2-3; TRBD2 aligns across 7 bases. J gave up 8 bases and V 2 bases, and 19 bases lay outside the gene matches. CDR1 and CDR2 from the germline V gene are SGHAT and FQNNGV. This CDR3 has 18 amino acids.

CDR3 protein: CASSHAPGTGNSPLHF. The CDR3 nucleotides are TGTGCCAGCAGCCATGCCCCCGGGACAGGCAATTCACCCCTCCACTTT. The V and J genes are TRBV21-1 and TRBJ1-6; the table's D call TRBD1 went unverified against the DNA. TRBV21-1 is a listed pseudogene. CDR3 size: 16 residues.

The J gene is TRBJ2-3, the V gene TRBV29-1; possibly TRBD2 for D (6 bases). The CDR3 is made up of 14 amino acids. The germline V gene has CDR1 SQVTM and CDR2 ANQGSEA. The V end was cut by 6 bases, the J end by 2 bases, with 15 bases between. CDR3 sequence (DNA): TGCAGCGTCCGAATAGGCGGGATCACAGATACGCAGTATTTT. Its translation is CSVRIGGITDTQYF.

This clone turned up a few times. V is TRBV5-5 and J is TRBJ2-6, with D unclear. With 4 bases removed from V and 5 bases from J, the gap between germline ends came to 13 bases. This CDR3 has 15 residues. Germline values: CDR1 SGHKS, CDR2 YYEKEE (reference sequence). This CDR3 is CASSPGPTRANVLTF. CDR3 DNA sequence: TGTGCCAGCAGCCCTGGGCCGACGAGGGCCAACGTCCTGACTTTC.

The chain has TRBV6-5 and TRBJ2-1; no firm D call. The CDR3 is 12 amino acids. Trimming removed 0 bases at V and 7 bases at J, with 4 bases between. Germline loops: CDR1 MNHEY, CDR2 SVGAGI. CDR3 loop: CASSYSTNEQFF. The DNA of the CDR3 is TGTGCCAGCAGTTACTCTACTAATGAGCAGTTCTTC.

Here the CDR3 DNA reads TGTGCCAGCAGCTTCACTAGCGGGGGCCCCCGGGAGCTGTTTTTT. Amino acids: CASSFTSGGPRELFF. The J gene is TRBJ2-2, the V gene TRBV11-2, with 11 bases aligning to TRBD2. Per germline, CDR1 SGHAT and CDR2 FQNNGV. V dropped 3 bases and J dropped 9; count of bases not matched to a gene: 6. This CDR3 has 15 residues.

The V gene is TRBV29-1, the J gene TRBJ2-5; D is uncertain. The CDR3 consists of 14 residues. V lost 4 bases to trimming and J lost 2 bases, with 14 bases between them. Germline V gene data show CDR1 as SQVTM and CDR2 as ANQGSEA. This CDR3 reads CSVGNGDFQETQYF. CDR3 nucleotide sequence: TGCAGCGTTGGTAACGGAGACTTTCAAGAGACCCAGTACTTC.

The V and J genes are TRBV5-4 and TRBJ2-3; TRBD2 matches at 10 bases. CDR3 length equals 16 residues. Losses at the gene ends were 0 bases for V and 5 bases for J; bases not matched to a gene: 6. Germline lookup yields CDR1 SGHNT and CDR2 YYREEE (reference sequence). In DNA, the CDR3 is TGTGCCAGCAGCTTGGCAGAGCGGGGGGGCGTAGATACGCAGTATTTT. Translated: CASSLAERGGVDTQYF.

This rearrangement joins TRBV18 to TRBJ2-3, with D perhaps TRBD1 (5 bases). The CDR3 consists of 13 residues. V was trimmed by 3 bases and J by 4 bases, leaving 8 bases between them. CDR1 KGHSH and CDR2 LQKENI come from the germline V gene. The DNA for the CDR3 is TGTGCCAGCTCACCTGGGGCGGCAGATACGCAGTATTTT. This gives the protein CASSPGAADTQYF.

V is TRBV5-1 and J is TRBJ2-7; 12 bases line up with TRBD1. This CDR3 spans 17 amino acids. Per the germline V gene, CDR1 is SGHRS and CDR2 is YFSETQ. The V and J ends lost 0 bases and 7 bases, in that order; junction bases with no gene match: 11. CDR3 nucleotides: TGCGCCAGCAGCTTGGCCCCCCGGGACAGGGGGCCTAAAGAGCAGTACTTC. Protein: CASSLAPRDRGPKEQYF.

This sequence joins TRBV2 and TRBJ1-6; D may be TRBD1 (6 bases). CDR1 and CDR2 from the germline V gene are SNHLY and FYNNEI. The CDR3 runs to 13 residues. Between the trimmed V and J ends, which lost 5 bases and 7 bases, there was a span of 9 bases. CDR3 loop: CASSTGQNSPLHF. DNA for the CDR3: TGTGCCAGCAGTACCGGACAGAATTCACCCCTCCACTTT.

The rearrangement joins TRBV2 to TRBJ2-7; TRBD1 agrees at 9 bases. This CDR3 is 15 amino acids long. Germline trimming cut 10 bases from V and 6 bases from J; bases unmatched to any gene: 16. Germline CDR1 is SNHLY and CDR2 is FYNNEI. The CDR3 reads CATTKGGQGSREQYF. DNA of the CDR3: TGTGCCACCACAAAGGGGGGACAGGGATCTCGCGAGCAGTACTTC.

The J gene is TRBJ1-3, the V gene TRBV28, with 8 nucleotides matching TRBD1. Trimming cost V 5 bases and J 9 bases; bases outside gene matches: 12. Germline CDR1 is MDHEN and CDR2 is SYDVKM. CDR3 length equals 15 residues. This CDR3 reads CASSIMTGAMVTIYF. In DNA form, the CDR3 reads TGTGCCAGCAGTATAATGACAGGGGCCATGGTCACCATATATTTT.

CDR3 in amino acids: CASSFNPLGHPEQYF. The CDR3 DNA sequence: TGTGCCAGCAGCTTTAATCCCCTCGGACACCCCGAGCAGTACTTC. This sequence joins TRBV7-6 and TRBJ2-7, with D perhaps TRBD1 (5 bases). V lost 3 bases and J 6 bases, leaving 18 bases between the germline ends. Per germline, CDR1 SGHVS and CDR2 FNYEAQ. The CDR3 is made up of 15 amino acids.